This TCR beta chain originates from a study of shared clonotypes between healthy human individuals. Under the authors' procedure: Junction-only sequences without quality scores came from ImmunoSEQ, so filtering differed. Assay: immunoSEQ multiplex PCR; the TCRdb copy retains only in-frame clones and omits some. V, J and clone size are taken as reported in that table, and D and trimming were inferred from the DNA itself. The sample includes over a million clones, 70% to 80% of them seen just once. This clone has just one count. Germline V gives CDR1 MDHEN, CDR2 SYDVKM. With 5 bases removed from V and 3 bases from J, the gap between germline ends came to 21 bases. The CDR3 has 17 amino acids.

This sequence originates from a man between 18 and 35 years old in good health. Some clones in this sample may be carry-over from other donors' samples. The specimen was memory CD4+ T cells from PBMCs. The subset was: CD45RA-negative fraction. The chain links TRBV28 to TRBJ2-3; TRBD2 might be the D (5 bases). The CDR3 loop reads CASSGPRHATGTDTQYF. CDR3 nucleotides: TGTGCCAGCAGTGGCCCTCGACACGCAACGGGAACAGATACGCAGTATTTT.